Shown below are 27 T cell receptor beta chains from a single sample sequenced in a study of T cell responses to AZD1222 COVID-19 vaccine. Profiled with immunoSEQ multiplex PCR; TCRdb holds only in-frame clones, not every one. Here the sample spans just under 100,000 clones, roughly 84% being singletons. The source was peripheral blood, collected on day 0 of AZD1222 vaccination. The receptors derive from an adult in good health.

The V call is TRBV29-1, the J call TRBJ1-2; 8 bases agree with TRBD1. J was trimmed by 4 bases and V by 4 bases; bases with no gene match: 8. The germline CDR1 and CDR2 sequences are SQVTM and ANQGSEA. This CDR3 is built from 14 residues. The CDR3: CSVARQGARYGYTF. For the CDR3, the DNA is TGCAGCGTTGCCCGTCAGGGGGCCCGCTATGGCTACACCTTC.

The chain links TRBV3-1 (or the pseudogene TRBV3-2) to TRBJ1-1, with D maybe TRBD1 (5 bases). The CDR3 sequence is 14 residues long. Trimming removed 1 base from V and 1 base from J, with 7 bases in between. Germline V gives CDR1 LGHDT, CDR2 YNNKEL (reference sequence). For the CDR3, the DNA is TGTGCCAGCAGCCAAGGGGGCAGGAACACTGAAGCTTTCTTT. This translates into CASSQGGRNTEAFF.

The chain is built from TRBV19 and TRBJ1-1; 7 bases fit TRBD1. The V gene end was trimmed by 5 bases and the J gene end by 4 bases; junction bases not matched to a gene: 10. This CDR3 comprises 15 residues. Germline V gives CDR1 LNHDA, CDR2 SQIVND (reference sequence). For the CDR3, the DNA is TGTGCCAGTAGTTCCCCACAGGGGCGGGCCACTGAAGCTTTCTTT. This gives the protein CASSSPQGRATEAFF.

The chain is built from TRBV5-4 and TRBJ1-3; D is unresolved. The CDR3 is 14 amino acids. Germline CDR1 is SGHNT and CDR2 is YYREEE (reference sequence). The V gene lost 3 bases and the J gene lost 0 bases, with 7 bases spanning the gap. CDR3 nucleotide sequence: TGTGCCAGCAGCTCGTCCGCCTCTGGAAACACCATATATTTT. This encodes CASSSSASGNTIYF.

V usage is TRBV19 and J usage is TRBJ2-7; a weak D match, TRBD1 (7 bases). Germline V CDR1 and CDR2: LNHDA, SQIVND (reference sequence). With 8 bases removed from V and 0 bases from J, the gap between germline ends came to 17 bases. The CDR3 consists of 15 residues. CDR3 nucleotide sequence: TGTGCCAGTGAGGGGGGACAGAGAAACTCCTACGAGCAGTACTTC. It codes for CASEGGQRNSYEQYF.

The rearrangement uses TRBV29-1 and TRBJ2-5; D is unclear. CDR3 length: 12 residues. V was trimmed by 5 bases and J by 0 bases, leaving 7 bases between them. CDR1 SQVTM and CDR2 ANQGSEA come from the germline V gene. The CDR3 sequence is CSVLPNQETQYF. In DNA form, the CDR3 reads TGCAGCGTTCTTCCCAACCAAGAGACCCAGTACTTC.

The chain has TRBV9 and TRBJ2-7; tentatively, D is TRBD1 (6 bases). V lost 0 bases and J lost 2, with 12 bases in between. This CDR3 has 15 residues. Germline V CDR1 and CDR2: SGDLS, YYNGEE. In DNA, the CDR3 is TGTGCCAGCAGCGTAGGTCCGGACAGTACCTACGAGCAGTACTTC. Encoded protein: CASSVGPDSTYEQYF. The full variable domain, in which reference TRBV9 and TRBJ2-7 provide the parts outside the CDR3, is DSGVTQTPKHLITATGQRVTLRCSPRSGDLSVYWYQQSLDQGLQFLIQYYNGEERAKGNILERFSAQQFPDLHSELNLSSLELGDSALYFCASSVGPDSTYEQYFGPGTRLTVT.

The chain uses TRBV11-3 and TRBJ2-7; the D call may be TRBD1 or TRBD2 (5 bases each). This CDR3 has 14 amino acids. Germline values: CDR1 SGHNT, CDR2 YENEEA. V shed 5 bases and J shed 2 bases, with 13 bases lying between them. CDR3 DNA: TGTGCCAGCAGCCTCCGGGACCCCCCCTACGAGCAGTACTTC. This codes for CASSLRDPPYEQYF.

The chain couples TRBV3-1 (or the pseudogene TRBV3-2) to TRBJ2-5; 8 nucleotides match TRBD1. CDR1 and CDR2 from the germline V gene are LGHDT and YNNKEL (reference sequence). Unmatched junction bases numbered 6, after V lost 3 bases and J lost 3 bases. This CDR3 contains 15 residues. CDR3 protein: CASSQIQTGEETQYF. The CDR3 coding sequence is TGTGCCAGCAGCCAGATACAGACAGGGGAAGAGACCCAGTACTTC.

The rearrangement links TRBV2 to TRBJ1-2; maybe TRBD1 (6 bases). V was shortened by 6 bases and J by 1 base, with 12 bases between the two germline ends. CDR3 length: 14 residues. In germline, CDR1 is SNHLY, CDR2 FYNNEI. For the CDR3, the DNA is TGTGCCAGCAGCTCACAGGGTGGTAACTATGGCTACACCTTC. Protein product: CASSSQGGNYGYTF.

The rearrangement joins TRBV7-3 to TRBJ1-1, with D possibly being TRBD1 (5 bases). Trimming took off 1 base at V and 3 bases at J, with 9 bases between the two ends. The CDR3 spans 14 residues. Germline CDR1 reads SGHTA; CDR2 reads FQGTGA. In DNA form, the CDR3 reads TGTGCCAGCAGCTTAAGGGGGAAATACACTGAAGCTTTCTTT. This gives the protein CASSLRGKYTEAFF.

This chain links TRBV7-6 with TRBJ2-7; TRBD1 might be the D (6 bases). V was cut by 1 base and J by 6 bases, with 16 bases left in between. Per germline, CDR1 SGHVS and CDR2 FNYEAQ. This CDR3 is 15 amino acids long. The CDR3 protein is CASSLGKARDTEQYF. The CDR3 DNA reads as TGTGCCAGCAGCTTAGGTAAAGCAAGGGACACCGAGCAGTACTTC.

This clone has only a few counts. The chain combines TRBV10-3 with TRBJ2-7; D perhaps matches TRBD1 (5 bases). Trimming shortened V by 10 bases and J by 5 bases, and 12 bases separated the two germline ends. The CDR3 runs 11 residues. Germline-derived CDR1 and CDR2 are ENHRY and SYGVKD. The CDR3 DNA sequence: TGTGCCACCACGGCAGGGAACGAGCAGTACTTC. It specifies CATTAGNEQYF.

The chain carries TRBV5-1 and TRBJ2-3; 8 positions agree with TRBD2. Trimming removed 5 bases from V and 1 base from J; junction bases left unmatched: 6. Germline V gene sequence: CDR1 SGHRS, CDR2 YFSETQ. CDR3 length: 15 residues. CDR3 sequence reads: CASSGGGSGTDTQYF. The CDR3 bases are TGCGCCAGCAGTGGCGGGGGGAGTGGCACAGATACGCAGTATTTT. Looking up the rest from reference TRBV5-1 and TRBJ2-3 gives the full variable domain: KAGVTQTPRYLIKTRGQQVTLSCSPISGHRSVSWYQQTPGQGLQFLFEYFSETQRNKGNFPGRFSGRQFSNSRSEMNVSTLELGDSALYLCASSGGGSGTDTQYFGPGTRLTVL.

Comments on this clone: At one end the junction does not follow the germline gene, possibly because of a read error. This chain links TRBV5-1 with TRBJ1-2; 9 nucleotides agree with TRBD1. CDR1 and CDR2 (germline): SGHRS, YFSETQ. The CDR3 spans 14 residues. As DNA, the CDR3 is TGCGCCCGCAGCTGGGGACAGGGCACGGGGGGCTACACCTTC. Protein sequence: CARSWGQGTGGYTF.

CDR3 bases: TGTGCCTCCGAAGAGGGGCGGTCACCCCTCCACTTT. As protein: CASEEGRSPLHF. The chain combines TRBV30 with TRBJ1-6, with a possible D match to TRBD1 (5 bases). The V end lost 7 bases, the J end lost 10 bases, and 14 bases lay between the germline ends. Germline CDR1 is GTSNPN and CDR2 is SVGIG (reference sequence). The CDR3 loop spans 12 amino acids.

The V call is TRBV24-1, the J call TRBJ2-7; TRBD2 might be the D (6 bases). The germline V gene has CDR1 KGHDR and CDR2 SFDVKD. This CDR3 has 15 residues. Trimming removed 0 bases at V and 4 bases at J, with 12 bases between. The CDR3 here is CATSDLWVGRYEQYF. The CDR3 DNA reads TGTGCCACCAGTGATTTGTGGGTTGGGAGGTACGAGCAGTACTTC.

The chain recombines TRBV30 with TRBJ1-6, with a tentative D call TRBD1 (5 bases). The CDR3 sequence is 14 residues long. The germline V and J ends were trimmed by 0 bases and 9 bases, with 12 bases remaining between them. CDR1 and CDR2 (germline): GTSNPN, SVGIG (reference sequence). CDR3 nucleotides: TGTGCCTGGAGTGTGGGGGGGGAGATTTCACCCCTCCACTTT. It specifies CAWSVGGEISPLHF.

V and J are TRBV5-8 and TRBJ1-5; D may be TRBD1 (6 bases). This CDR3 is built from 16 residues. Germline V gene lookup returns CDR1 SGHTS and CDR2 YDEGEE. The ends were cut back, 3 bases at V and 1 base at J, with 14 bases in the middle. CDR3 sequence: CASSWGDNFSNQPQHF. CDR3 DNA: TGTGCCAGCAGCTGGGGGGACAACTTCAGCAATCAGCCCCAGCATTTT.

This chain connects TRBV7-9 to TRBJ1-1; 10 bases align to TRBD1. Losses at the gene ends were 5 bases for V and 3 bases for J; bases not matched to a gene: 9. CDR3 length equals 16 residues. The germline V gene encodes CDR1 SEHNR and CDR2 FQNEAQ (reference sequence). The CDR3 DNA follows: TGTGCCAGCAGCCCGGGGGACAGGGGAACGTACACTGAAGCTTTCTTT. Protein sequence: CASSPGDRGTYTEAFF.

The count of this clone is one. The rearrangement joins TRBV7-6 to TRBJ1-2; D is unresolved. Deletions cut 4 bases from V and 3 bases from J, with 15 bases between. Germline V CDR1 and CDR2: SGHVS, FNYEAQ. CDR3 length equals 15 residues. The CDR3 DNA is TGTGCCAGCAGCTCCCGGGTCAACTCCTACTATGGCTACACCTTC. Residues: CASSSRVNSYYGYTF. Complete variable domain (other parts from reference TRBV7-6 and TRBJ1-2): GAGVSQSPRYKVTKRGQDVALRCDPISGHVSLYWYRQALGQGPEFLTYFNYEAQQDKSGLPNDRFSAERPEGSISTLTIQRTEQRDSAMYRCASSSRVNSYYGYTFGSGTRLTVV.

The rearrangement uses TRBV28 and TRBJ2-2, with TRBD1 as a possible D gene (6 bases). Germline lookup yields CDR1 MDHEN and CDR2 SYDVKM. The CDR3 has 16 amino acids. With 5 bases removed from V and 3 bases from J, the gap between germline ends came to 16 bases. The DNA for the CDR3 is TGTGCCAGCAGTGGCCAGGACAGCGAGTACACCGGGGAGCTGTTTTTT. Its protein product is CASSGQDSEYTGELFF.

A note on this clone: One junction end does not reproduce the germline sequence, and a read error may be involved. V and J are TRBV10-1 and TRBJ2-5; D gene uncertain. This CDR3 has 14 residues. Germline CDR1 is WNHNN and CDR2 is SYGVQD (reference sequence). As DNA, the CDR3 is TGCGCCAGCAGTGACTCGGGCAACCAGGAGACCCAGTACTTC. Translation: CASSDSGNQETQYF.

The chain employs TRBV6-5 and TRBJ1-5; 9 nucleotides agree with TRBD1. The CDR3 runs to 14 residues. The germline V gene encodes CDR1 MNHEY and CDR2 SVGAGI. Trimming removed 7 bases from V and 3 bases from J; junction bases left unmatched: 4. The CDR3 sequence is CASTGTGNNQPQHF. The CDR3 DNA sequence: TGTGCCAGCACAGGGACAGGGAACAATCAGCCCCAGCATTTT.

This clone has just a few counts. The junction does not match germline at one end; this may be a read error. The chain uses TRBV4-3 and TRBJ1-6; no clear D gene. Germline lookup yields CDR1 LGHNA and CDR2 YSLEER. CDR3 size: 16 residues. CDR3 residues: CASSQVRSSYNSPLHF. CDR3 DNA sequence: TGCGCCAGCAGTCAAGTTCGCAGCTCCTATAATTCACCCCTCCACTTT.

The rearrangement joins TRBV13 to TRBJ1-2; 9 bases agree with TRBD1. Germline V gene lookup returns CDR1 PRHDT and CDR2 FYEKMQ (reference sequence). CDR3 length: 16 amino acids. V lost 5 bases, J lost 3 bases, and 10 bases stayed unmatched. The DNA for the CDR3 is TGTGCCAGCAGCCTTGGGACAGGGATGGACGACTATGGCTACACCTTC. Translated, it gives CASSLGTGMDDYGYTF.

The CDR3 nucleotides are TGCAGTGCTAGTAAATGTTGCTACACCTTC. It specifies CSASKCCYTF. This chain uses TRBV20-1 with TRBJ1-2; D unclear. The CDR3 is made up of 10 amino acids. The germline gives CDR1 DFQATT, CDR2 SNEGSKA (reference sequence). Trimming pared 3 bases from V and 9 bases from J, leaving 8 bases between.